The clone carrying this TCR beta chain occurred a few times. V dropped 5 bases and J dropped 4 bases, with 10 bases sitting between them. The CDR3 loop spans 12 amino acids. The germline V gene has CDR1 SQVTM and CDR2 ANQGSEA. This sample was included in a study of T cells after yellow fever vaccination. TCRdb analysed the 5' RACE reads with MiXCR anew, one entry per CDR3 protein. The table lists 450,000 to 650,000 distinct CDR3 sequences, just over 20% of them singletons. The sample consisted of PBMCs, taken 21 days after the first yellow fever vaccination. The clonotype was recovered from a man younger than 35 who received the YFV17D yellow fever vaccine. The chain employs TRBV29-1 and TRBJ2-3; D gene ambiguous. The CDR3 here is CSVRSKADTQYF. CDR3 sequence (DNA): TGCAGCGTTCGTTCGAAGGCAGATACGCAGTATTTT.